This is a list of T cell receptor beta chains from one sample in a study of blood T cell repertoires in COVID-19. Some clones are missing from TCRdb's copy, which holds only in-frame ones; the method was immunoSEQ multiplex PCR. The sample lists 200,000 to 300,000 clones, 81% seen once, with roughly 8% in the top ten. Sequenced input: peripheral blood. These receptors were collected from an elderly woman with acute or convalescent COVID-19. The CDR3 runs from the conserved cysteine through the conserved F or W. The D gene is left open where the match is weak. Clone size is given for some rows only: seen once, a few or many times, or a class if the clone is expanded.

clone_size: few; v_call: TRBV7-8; d_call: .; j_call: TRBJ2-7; cdr3_nt: TGTGCCAGCAGCTTAGCACCAGCCCCGGGGGACTACGAGCAGTACTTC; cdr3_aa: CASSLAPAPGDYEQYF
clone_size: .; v_call: TRBV6-5; d_call: TRBD1; j_call: TRBJ1-1; cdr3_nt: TGTGCCAGCAGTTCGCCCAGGACAGGTTTGAACACTGAAGCTTTCTTT; cdr3_aa: CASSSPRTGLNTEAFF
clone_size: .; v_call: TRBV28; d_call: .; j_call: TRBJ1-4; cdr3_nt: TGTGCCAGCAGCACACTGGGGGCCAGTGTAAAGAAACTGTTTTTT; cdr3_aa: CASSTLGASVKKLFF
clone_size: .; v_call: TRBV13; d_call: .; j_call: TRBJ1-1; cdr3_nt: TGTGCCAGCAGCTTAGAAGGGGCGCGAGCTGAAGCTTTCTTT; cdr3_aa: CASSLEGARAEAFF
clone_size: .; v_call: TRBV19; d_call: .; j_call: TRBJ1-4; cdr3_nt: TGTGCCAGTAGTATAATGGCTGCAACTAATGAAAAACTGTTTTTT; cdr3_aa: CASSIMAATNEKLFF
clone_size: few; v_call: TRBV30; d_call: .; j_call: TRBJ1-1; cdr3_nt: TGTGCCTGGAGGGGAGGGGACACTGAAGCTTTCTTT; cdr3_aa: CAWRGGDTEAFF
clone_size: .; v_call: TRBV3-1/TRBV3-2; d_call: TRBD2; j_call: TRBJ2-3; cdr3_nt: TGTGCCAGCAGCCCGGATAGCGGGGGCCGCACAGATACGCAGTATTTT; cdr3_aa: CASSPDSGGRTDTQYF
clone_size: few; v_call: TRBV5-1; d_call: .; j_call: TRBJ1-2; cdr3_nt: TGCGCCAGCAGAACAGGTTCTAACTATGGCTACACCTTC; cdr3_aa: CASRTGSNYGYTF
clone_size: .; v_call: TRBV15; d_call: .; j_call: TRBJ2-1; cdr3_nt: TGTGCCACCAGCGGAAGAAGTAGGGGGAGCTCCTACAATGAGCAGTTCTTC; cdr3_aa: CATSGRSRGSSYNEQFF
clone_size: .; v_call: TRBV7-3; d_call: TRBD2; j_call: TRBJ2-1; cdr3_nt: TGTGCCAGCAGCTTGGGCGGGAGTTTAGGGTACGGGAATGAGCAGTTCTTC; cdr3_aa: CASSLGGSLGYGNEQFF
clone_size: once; v_call: TRBV5-1; d_call: .; j_call: TRBJ2-7; cdr3_nt: TGCGCCAGCAGCTTGCAGGCTGGAACCTACGAGCAGTACTTC; cdr3_aa: CASSLQAGTYEQYF
clone_size: .; v_call: TRBV3-1/TRBV3-2; d_call: TRBD2; j_call: TRBJ2-7; cdr3_nt: TGTGCCAGCAGCCAGCCGGGACTAGCGGATAGCTCCTACGAGCAGTACTTC; cdr3_aa: CASSQPGLADSSYEQYF
clone_size: .; v_call: TRBV20-1; d_call: .; j_call: TRBJ1-3; cdr3_nt: TGCAGTGCTCCCTCGGGAAACACCATATATTTT; cdr3_aa: CSAPSGNTIYF
clone_size: .; v_call: TRBV18; d_call: .; j_call: TRBJ2-6; cdr3_nt: TGTGCCAGCTCACCACCCTACAGGAGCTCTGGGGCCAACGTCCTGACTTTC; cdr3_aa: CASSPPYRSSGANVLTF
clone_size: .; v_call: TRBV10-3; d_call: .; j_call: TRBJ1-5; cdr3_nt: TGTGCCATCAGTGAGGCGATCCTTTCCCAGGGTAGACAGCCCCAGCATTTT; cdr3_aa: CAISEAILSQGRQPQHF
clone_size: .; v_call: TRBV11-2; d_call: TRBD1; j_call: TRBJ2-7; cdr3_nt: TGTGCCAGCAGACCGACAGGGGGGAACTACGAGCAGTACTTC; cdr3_aa: CASRPTGGNYEQYF
clone_size: once; v_call: TRBV18; d_call: .; j_call: TRBJ2-7; cdr3_nt: TGTGCCAGCTCACCACCCAACAGTTTTTACGAGCAGTACTTC; cdr3_aa: CASSPPNSFYEQYF
clone_size: .; v_call: TRBV7-3; d_call: .; j_call: TRBJ2-1; cdr3_nt: TGTGCCAGCAGCGCGACTGAGTACAATGAGCAGTTCTTC; cdr3_aa: CASSATEYNEQFF
clone_size: .; v_call: TRBV5-1; d_call: TRBD1; j_call: TRBJ2-5; cdr3_nt: TGCGCCAGCAGCAGGACAGGGGGCGCAGAGACCCAGTACTTC; cdr3_aa: CASSRTGGAETQYF
clone_size: .; v_call: TRBV2; d_call: .; j_call: TRBJ1-5; cdr3_nt: TGTGCCAGCAGTGAGTGGGGAGACCAGCCCCAGCATTTT; cdr3_aa: CASSEWGDQPQHF
clone_size: .; v_call: TRBV2; d_call: .; j_call: TRBJ1-5; cdr3_nt: TGTGCCAGCAGTGAAAGCAGGGAAAATCAGCCCCAGCATTTT; cdr3_aa: CASSESRENQPQHF
clone_size: .; v_call: TRBV5-1; d_call: TRBD2; j_call: TRBJ2-3; cdr3_nt: TGCGCCAGCAGCCTCAGCTCAATCGTAGCGGGCCGTAGCACAGATACGCAGTATTTT; cdr3_aa: CASSLSSIVAGRSTDTQYF
clone_size: once; v_call: TRBV10-3; d_call: TRBD1; j_call: TRBJ2-7; cdr3_nt: TGTGCCATCAGTGACTATAAACAGGGGGCTTATCGGGTGTACGAGCAGTACTTC; cdr3_aa: CAISDYKQGAYRVYEQYF
clone_size: .; v_call: TRBV3-1/TRBV3-2; d_call: .; j_call: TRBJ2-2; cdr3_nt: TGTGCCAGCAGCCAAGATGAGTACTTAGGGGAGCTGTTTTTT; cdr3_aa: CASSQDEYLGELFF
clone_size: once; v_call: TRBV7-9; d_call: TRBD2; j_call: TRBJ2-2; cdr3_nt: TGTGCCAGCAGCTCCCTCCCCGGCGGGGGGTCGAACACCGGGGAGCTGTTTTTT; cdr3_aa: CASSSLPGGGSNTGELFF
clone_size: .; v_call: TRBV5-6; d_call: .; j_call: TRBJ2-3; cdr3_nt: TGTGCCAGCAGCTTGGGTCCGGGATCCACCGTGAATACGCAGTATTTT; cdr3_aa: CASSLGPGSTVNTQYF
clone_size: .; v_call: TRBV6-6; d_call: TRBD1; j_call: TRBJ1-2; cdr3_nt: TGTGCCAGCAGTCCGCGACAGGGGGCTGATCTGAACTATGGCTACACCTTC; cdr3_aa: CASSPRQGADLNYGYTF
clone_size: .; v_call: TRBV7-2; d_call: .; j_call: TRBJ2-2; cdr3_nt: TGTGCCAGCAGTCGGAGACCAGCGACGAACACCGGGGAGCTGTTTTTT; cdr3_aa: CASSRRPATNTGELFF
clone_size: .; v_call: TRBV29-1; d_call: .; j_call: TRBJ2-6; cdr3_nt: TGCAGCGTTGAAGCGCGACCAGGTGGGGCCAACGTCCTGACTTTC; cdr3_aa: CSVEARPGGANVLTF
clone_size: few; v_call: TRBV6-1; d_call: .; j_call: TRBJ1-1; cdr3_nt: TGTGCCAGCAGTGAAGAAGCTTGGGAGGAAGCTTTCTTT; cdr3_aa: CASSEEAWEEAFF
clone_size: .; v_call: TRBV27; d_call: .; j_call: TRBJ1-2; cdr3_nt: TGTGCCAGCAGTTTATTTGGGGCCCCTTATGGCTACACCTTC; cdr3_aa: CASSLFGAPYGYTF
clone_size: .; v_call: TRBV14; d_call: .; j_call: TRBJ2-7; cdr3_nt: TGTGCCAGCAGCCAACTGGGGGCAAACTCCTACGAGCAGTACTTC; cdr3_aa: CASSQLGANSYEQYF
clone_size: .; v_call: TRBV18; d_call: .; j_call: TRBJ1-2; cdr3_nt: TGTGCCAGCTCACCACGGGACAACAGCTATGGCTACACCTTC; cdr3_aa: CASSPRDNSYGYTF
clone_size: few; v_call: TRBV5-6; d_call: TRBD1; j_call: TRBJ1-2; cdr3_nt: TGTGCCAGCAGCTTGGATCGATTCGGGACAGGGGTCTATGGCTACACCTTC; cdr3_aa: CASSLDRFGTGVYGYTF
clone_size: .; v_call: TRBV6-1; d_call: TRBD2; j_call: TRBJ2-1; cdr3_nt: TGTGCCAGCAGTGCCCGGACTAGCGGGAATACCTACAATGAGCAGTTCTTC; cdr3_aa: CASSARTSGNTYNEQFF
clone_size: .; v_call: TRBV4-1; d_call: TRBD1; j_call: TRBJ2-2; cdr3_nt: TGCGCCAGCAGCCTTTCAAGGGGGCTTGGCACCGGGGAGCTGTTTTTT; cdr3_aa: CASSLSRGLGTGELFF
clone_size: .; v_call: TRBV10-3; d_call: .; j_call: TRBJ1-1; cdr3_nt: TGTGCCATCTCAGGATCGCAGAGCACTGAAGCTTTCTTT; cdr3_aa: CAISGSQSTEAFF
clone_size: .; v_call: TRBV6-5; d_call: TRBD1; j_call: TRBJ2-3; cdr3_nt: TGTGCCAGCAGCCTCAGGGGGCAGGGAGATACGCAGTATTTT; cdr3_aa: CASSLRGQGDTQYF
clone_size: .; v_call: TRBV5-1; d_call: .; j_call: TRBJ1-2; cdr3_nt: TGCGCCAGCAGCTTGGTTGCGGGGGAGAGCGGCTACACCTTC; cdr3_aa: CASSLVAGESGYTF
clone_size: .; v_call: TRBV3-1/TRBV3-2; d_call: TRBD2; j_call: TRBJ2-5; cdr3_nt: TGTGCCAGCACGGGACTAGCGGGAGCAGAGACCCAGTACTTC; cdr3_aa: CASTGLAGAETQYF
clone_size: .; v_call: TRBV29-1; d_call: TRBD2; j_call: TRBJ2-5; cdr3_nt: TGCAGCGTTGAAGGGACTAGCGGGCCAAGGGGGGGGACCCAGTACTTC; cdr3_aa: CSVEGTSGPRGGTQYF
clone_size: .; v_call: TRBV18; d_call: TRBD1; j_call: TRBJ1-5; cdr3_nt: TGTGCCAGCTCACCTGTAAAACTCTTGACAGGGGGCCGTCAGCCCCAGCATTTT; cdr3_aa: CASSPVKLLTGGRQPQHF
clone_size: .; v_call: TRBV7-6; d_call: TRBD1; j_call: TRBJ2-2; cdr3_nt: TGTGCCAGCAGCGACACAGGGGGACGCGGCGGGGAGCTGTTTTTT; cdr3_aa: CASSDTGGRGGELFF
clone_size: .; v_call: TRBV30; d_call: TRBD2; j_call: TRBJ2-1; cdr3_nt: TGTGCCTGGAGTACCCTAGCGGGAGGGGCCTACAATGAGCAGTTCTTC; cdr3_aa: CAWSTLAGGAYNEQFF
clone_size: .; v_call: TRBV14; d_call: TRBD1; j_call: TRBJ1-6; cdr3_nt: TGTGCCAGCCGGGAGGGGACAGATCGCTCACCCCTCCACTTT; cdr3_aa: CASREGTDRSPLHF
clone_size: .; v_call: TRBV9; d_call: .; j_call: TRBJ1-5; cdr3_nt: TGTGCCAGCAGCGTAGGGGCAGGGGATCCTAGCAATCAGCCCCAGCATTTT; cdr3_aa: CASSVGAGDPSNQPQHF
clone_size: .; v_call: TRBV18; d_call: TRBD1; j_call: TRBJ1-2; cdr3_nt: TGTGCCAGCTCAGAGGGGACAGGACGAGCTAACTATGGCTACACCTTC; cdr3_aa: CASSEGTGRANYGYTF
clone_size: few; v_call: TRBV18; d_call: .; j_call: TRBJ1-1; cdr3_nt: TGTGCCAGCTCAGAGGACATGAACACTGAAGCTTTCTTT; cdr3_aa: CASSEDMNTEAFF
clone_size: .; v_call: TRBV5-4; d_call: TRBD1; j_call: TRBJ1-2; cdr3_nt: TGTGCCAGCAGCTTTTTCGACAGGGGAAGCGGCTACACCTTC; cdr3_aa: CASSFFDRGSGYTF
clone_size: .; v_call: TRBV4-2; d_call: TRBD2; j_call: TRBJ2-3; cdr3_nt: TGTGCCAGCAGCCCAAGTAGCGGGAGAACAGATACGCAGTATTTT; cdr3_aa: CASSPSSGRTDTQYF
clone_size: .; v_call: TRBV7-9; d_call: .; j_call: TRBJ2-7; cdr3_nt: TGTGCCAGCAGCCCCGACTGGGAGCAGTACTTC; cdr3_aa: CASSPDWEQYF
clone_size: .; v_call: TRBV5-4; d_call: TRBD1; j_call: TRBJ2-1; cdr3_nt: TGTGCCAGCAGCGTCGGAACCCGACAGGGGGCAGGTGAGCAGTTCTTC; cdr3_aa: CASSVGTRQGAGEQFF
clone_size: .; v_call: TRBV7-3; d_call: TRBD1; j_call: TRBJ1-2; cdr3_nt: TGTGCCAGCAGCTTAAATCGGGACAGTGGGAGAGGTGGCTACACCTTC; cdr3_aa: CASSLNRDSGRGGYTF